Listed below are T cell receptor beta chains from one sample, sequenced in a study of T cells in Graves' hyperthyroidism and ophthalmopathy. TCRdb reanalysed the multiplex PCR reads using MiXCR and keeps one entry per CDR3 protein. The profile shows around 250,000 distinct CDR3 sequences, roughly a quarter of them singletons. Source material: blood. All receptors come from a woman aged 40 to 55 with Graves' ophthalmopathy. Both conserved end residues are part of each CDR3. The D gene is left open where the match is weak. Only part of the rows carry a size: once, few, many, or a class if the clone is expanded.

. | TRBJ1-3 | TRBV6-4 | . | TGTGCCAGCAGTGACTCGCCATCTGGAAACACCATATATTTT | CASSDSPSGNTIYF
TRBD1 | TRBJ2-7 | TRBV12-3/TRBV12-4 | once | TGTGCCAGCTCTCCTCAGGGGGCGGGGGAGCAGTACTTC | CASSPQGAGEQYF
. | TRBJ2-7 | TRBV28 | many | TGTGCCAGCGTATCACACGGACTCCTGAACGAGCAGTACTTC | CASVSHGLLNEQYF
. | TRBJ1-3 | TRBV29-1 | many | TGCAGCGTTGAAACGGGAGCTGGAAACACCATATATTTT | CSVETGAGNTIYF
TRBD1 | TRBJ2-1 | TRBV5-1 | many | TGCGCCAGCGGGGACAGGGGGTACAATGAGCAGTTCTTC | CASGDRGYNEQFF
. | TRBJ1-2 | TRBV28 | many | TGTGCCAGCAGTCCACCACAGGGTAACTATGGCTACACCTTC | CASSPPQGNYGYTF
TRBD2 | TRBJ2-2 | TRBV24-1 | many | TGTGCCACCAGTGTCAGCGGGGCCGCCGGGGAGCTGTTTTTT | CATSVSGAAGELFF
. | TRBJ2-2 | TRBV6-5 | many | TGTGCCAGCAGCAGGGGGGGGGGAGGAAACACCGGGGAGCTGTTTTTT | CASSRGGGGNTGELFF
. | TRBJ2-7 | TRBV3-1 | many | TGTGCCAGCAGCCCCCGACGTTTAGGTGAGCAGTACTTC | CASSPRRLGEQYF
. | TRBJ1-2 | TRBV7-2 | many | TGTGCCAGCAGCTTAGATAAGTCTCGGCAGCACTACACCTTC | CASSLDKSRQHYTF
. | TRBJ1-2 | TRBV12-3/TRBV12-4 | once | TGTGCCAGCAGTTTCGACATTACCGGCTACACCTTC | CASSFDITGYTF